This is a list of T cell receptor beta chains from one sample in a study of blood T cell repertoires in COVID-19. Sequencing was performed with immunoSEQ multiplex PCR; in TCRdb, only in-frame clones are kept and a portion is missing. The sample has fewer than 150,000 clones; about 90% are singletons. Sequencing was done on a sample of peripheral blood. The origin of the receptors is an older woman with acute or convalescent COVID-19. CDR3s include the opening cysteine and the closing phenylalanine or tryptophan. The D gene is left open where the match is weak. The size entry is marked missing in some rows and otherwise reads once, few, many or a size class.

CDR3aa,CDR3nt,j_gene,d_gene,abundance,v_gene
CASSSQGYTEAFF,TGCGCCAGCAGCTCTCAGGGGTACACTGAAGCTTTCTTT,TRBJ1-1,.,once,TRBV5-1
CASSLAGGLAYEQFF,TGTGCCAGCAGCCTAGCGGGAGGGCTTGCCTATGAGCAGTTCTTC,TRBJ2-1,TRBD2,.,TRBV7-6
CAINDPGRGSGTEAFF,TGTGCCATCAACGATCCCGGGAGGGGCTCGGGGACTGAAGCTTTCTTT,TRBJ1-1,.,.,TRBV10-3
CAWSLADEQFF,TGTGCCTGGAGTTTAGCTGATGAGCAGTTCTTC,TRBJ2-1,.,.,TRBV30
CASSGSSGLNLYNEQFF,TGCGCCAGCAGTGGGTCTAGCGGGCTCAACCTCTACAATGAGCAGTTCTTC,TRBJ2-1,TRBD2,.,TRBV10-1
CASSATPGMGQPQHF,TGCGCCAGCAGTGCCACTCCGGGAATGGGGCAGCCCCAGCATTTT,TRBJ1-5,.,.,TRBV10-2
CASSIGQNAEAFF,TGTGCCAGCAGCATCGGACAGAACGCTGAAGCTTTCTTT,TRBJ1-1,.,few,TRBV3-1/TRBV3-2
CASSQAGTGANSPLHF,TGTGCCAGCAGCCAAGCCGGGACAGGGGCGAATTCACCCCTCCACTTT,TRBJ1-6,TRBD1,.,TRBV3-1/TRBV3-2
CATLRDRPAYTEAFF,TGTGCCACCCTCCGGGACAGGCCGGCGTACACTGAAGCTTTCTTT,TRBJ1-1,TRBD1,.,TRBV6-5
CASKRTSGSTDTQYF,TGTGCCAGCAAGAGGACTAGCGGTAGCACAGATACGCAGTATTTT,TRBJ2-3,TRBD2,.,TRBV6-4
CASSQDEARSTDTQYF,TGTGCCAGCAGCCAAGACGAGGCCCGAAGCACAGATACGCAGTATTTT,TRBJ2-3,.,.,TRBV3-1/TRBV3-2
CASRERGASYEQYF,TGTGCCAGTCGGGAACGCGGGGCCTCCTACGAGCAGTACTTC,TRBJ2-7,.,.,TRBV19
CASSARQGAAGANVLTF,TGTGCCAGCAGTGCCAGACAGGGGGCTGCTGGGGCCAACGTCCTGACTTTC,TRBJ2-6,TRBD1,.,TRBV6-1
CATSQGTQGNSPLHF,TGTGCCACCTCACAGGGAACCCAGGGGAATTCACCCCTCCACTTT,TRBJ1-6,.,once,TRBV27
CATTTRDSATF,TGTGCCACTACAACGAGGGACTCCGCCACCTTC,TRBJ1-2,.,.,TRBV19
CASSLQPGQGRRNTEAFF,TGTGCCAGCTCACTGCAGCCGGGACAGGGGAGAAGAAACACTGAAGCTTTCTTT,TRBJ1-1,TRBD1,.,TRBV18
CASSPLLGGSYEQYF,TGTGCCAGCAGTCCCCTCCTTGGCGGCTCCTACGAGCAGTACTTC,TRBJ2-7,.,.,TRBV28
CASSLWGQYEQYF,TGTGCCAGCAGTTTATGGGGACAGTACGAGCAGTACTTC,TRBJ2-7,TRBD1,.,TRBV12-3/TRBV12-4
CASSEEPREGEYSNQPQHF,TGTGCCAGCAGTGAAGAGCCCCGGGAGGGGGAATATAGCAATCAGCCCCAGCATTTT,TRBJ1-5,.,.,TRBV6-1
CASSLELNTEAFF,TGTGCCAGCAGCTTGGAGTTGAACACTGAAGCTTTCTTT,TRBJ1-1,.,.,TRBV7-9
CASSLSGSTDTQYF,TGTGCCAGCAGTTTATCGGGGAGCACAGATACGCAGTATTTT,TRBJ2-3,.,.,TRBV28
CASSLGGGTEAFF,TGTGCCAGCAGCTTAGGAGGGGGCACTGAAGCTTTCTTT,TRBJ1-1,.,.,TRBV7-9
CASSSFRGKNTEAFF,TGTGCCAGTAGTTCATTCCGGGGGAAGAACACTGAAGCTTTCTTT,TRBJ1-1,.,once,TRBV19
CASSAPGQGAVGEQFF,TGTGCCAGCAGCGCCCCGGGACAGGGGGCCGTGGGTGAGCAGTTCTTC,TRBJ2-1,TRBD1,.,TRBV7-2
CSASGDSAFF,TGCAGTGCTAGCGGGGATTCTGCTTTCTTT,TRBJ1-1,.,.,TRBV20-1
CASSLDRNSNQPQHF,TGTGCCAGCAGCCTCGACAGGAATAGCAATCAGCCCCAGCATTTT,TRBJ1-5,.,.,TRBV6-5
CASSSLLRLTYNEQFF,TGTGCCAGCAGTTCACTCCTGCGGTTAACCTACAATGAGCAGTTCTTC,TRBJ2-1,.,.,TRBV28
CASSAIGSGELFF,TGTGCCAGCAGCGCTATCGGGTCCGGGGAGCTGTTTTTT,TRBJ2-2,.,.,TRBV5-4
CASSLGLSGNTIYF,TGTGCCAGCAGCTTAGGGCTCTCTGGAAACACCATATATTTT,TRBJ1-3,.,.,TRBV11-2
CASSPLAGGSNEQFF,TGTGCCAGCAGCCCCCTAGCGGGAGGGAGCAATGAGCAGTTCTTC,TRBJ2-1,TRBD2,.,TRBV2
CASSPALDSDNTGELFF,TGCGCCAGCAGCCCCGCCCTTGACAGTGACAACACCGGGGAGCTGTTTTTT,TRBJ2-2,.,.,TRBV5-1
CASRATGINTEAFF,TGTGCCAGCAGAGCAACAGGGATTAACACTGAAGCTTTCTTT,TRBJ1-1,.,.,TRBV27
CAISESQGAGGTEAFF,TGTGCCATCAGTGAGTCGCAGGGGGCAGGAGGCACTGAAGCTTTCTTT,TRBJ1-1,TRBD1,once,TRBV10-3
CASSTVDRGIYSGANVLTF,TGTGCCAGCAGTACCGTCGACAGGGGGATCTACTCTGGGGCCAACGTCCTGACTTTC,TRBJ2-6,TRBD1,.,TRBV28
CASRFPRGGASSYEQYF,TGTGCAAGTCGCTTCCCCCGCGGGGGGGCAAGCTCCTACGAGCAGTACTTC,TRBJ2-7,.,.,TRBV12-2
CASSQLHGTPYSPLHF,TGCGCCAGCAGCCAACTACACGGGACACCGTATTCACCCCTCCACTTT,TRBJ1-6,.,once,TRBV4-1
CASTLGGGGQYF,TGTGCCAGCACCCTAGGGGGGGGAGGGCAGTACTTC,TRBJ2-7,.,once,TRBV12-3/TRBV12-4
CASSHFSGRALGRTDTQYF,TGTGCCAGCTCACATTTTAGCGGGAGGGCCCTCGGTCGCACAGATACGCAGTATTTT,TRBJ2-3,TRBD2,once,TRBV18
CASSPIRAALGSSYNEQFF,TGTGCCAGCAGCCCCATCCGTGCGGCACTAGGTAGCTCCTACAATGAGCAGTTCTTC,TRBJ2-1,.,.,TRBV7-6
CASSLLGTGDQPQHF,TGTGCCAGCAGTTTGCTCGGGACAGGGGATCAGCCCCAGCATTTT,TRBJ1-5,TRBD1,.,TRBV28